At least ten counts were recorded for the clone carrying this TCR beta chain. Its cognate antigen is unknown. This specimen belongs to a study of blood T cells in healthy people across ages. For the study at large: Per two T cells, about one barcoded beta molecule was captured through template switching. Study outcomes and limitations: PBMCs that were unsorted prevented a conclusive naive versus antigen-experienced comparison.

Using a J-beta primer mix together with a sample-barcoded 5' primer, a second PCR was run for about 7 to 12 cycles. No fewer than 3 million CDR3-containing paired-end reads came from each sample. TCRdb reprocessed the 5' RACE reads via MiXCR and lists one record per CDR3 protein. The sample lists about 1.1 million distinct CDR3 sequences; under 40% were seen once. Germline assignment: CDR1 SQVTM and CDR2 ANQGSEA. The CDR3 runs 13 residues. Unmatched junction bases numbered 6, after V lost 0 bases and J lost 9 bases. Every participating donor contributed about 10 milliliters of peripheral blood through a draw.

This receptor was taken from a man younger than 30 in good health. The rearrangement links TRBV29-1 to TRBJ2-3, with 7 bases that match TRBD2. Sequences were obtained from blood. The CDR3 spells CSVEDSGRDTQYF. CDR3 DNA: TGCAGCGTTGAAGATTCAGGGAGGGACACGCAGTATTTT.